Given below is one T cell receptor beta chain in context. The antigen is unknown. The sample belongs to a study of shared clonotypes between healthy human individuals. The table came from immunoSEQ multiplex PCR; TCRdb's copy has only in-frame clones and leaves some out. The sample shows more than 2 million clones, approximately 95% of them seen only once. Findings and limits, study-wide: Expectations were that clonotype sharing among donors would be affected by sequencing depth.

The source material was naive CD4+ T cells sorted from blood. As for subset: CD45RA+ positively selected. The receptor was isolated from a man aged 18 to 30 in good health.

CDR3 protein: CASSPLTSGGAYEQYF. The CDR3 coding sequence is TGTGCCAGCAGCCCCCTGACTAGCGGGGGGGCATACGAGCAGTACTTC. V is TRBV5-4 and J is TRBJ2-7, with TRBD2 matching over 14 bases. There are 16 residues in the CDR3. Germline V gives CDR1 SGHNT, CDR2 YYREEE (reference sequence). The junction had 7 bases not matched to a gene; V was cut back by 4 bases and J by 4 bases. Full variable domain (outside the CDR3, taken from reference TRBV5-4 and TRBJ2-7): ETGVTQSPTHLIKTRGQQVTLRCSSQSGHNTVSWYQQALGQGPQFIFQYYREEENGRGNFPPRFSGLQFPNYSSELNVNALELDDSALYLCASSPLTSGGAYEQYFGPGTRLTVT.